The present T cell receptor beta chain was sequenced within a study of shared clonotypes between healthy human individuals. V shed 4 bases and J 5 bases; nucleotides not matched to a gene: 2. This CDR3 contains 13 residues. Germline V gene sequence: CDR1 MDHEN, CDR2 SYDVKM. As to this clone: Antigen specificity is unknown.

Using immunoSEQ multiplex PCR, the repertoire was profiled, and TCRdb retains in-frame clones only, with some absent. The sample gives about 1 million clones, about 75% of which show up once; over 1.3% is in the top ten. Regarding the study as a whole: Memory subsets had estimated richness that was generally smaller than that of naive subsets. A reduction in generation probabilities was seen for non-shared clonotypes relative to those shared by all four donors.

V is TRBV28 and J is TRBJ2-1, with 7 positions matching TRBD1. The sequenced sample was memory CD4+ T cells sorted from blood. Subset described: CD45RA-negative fraction. The receptor was derived from a man aged 18 to 30 in good health. CDR3 amino acids: CASSSGQDNEQFF. CDR3 nucleotides: TGTGCCAGCAGTTCCGGACAGGACAATGAGCAGTTCTTC. The variable domain in full, completed from reference TRBV28 and TRBJ2-1, reads DVKVTQSSRYLVKRTGEKVFLECVQDMDHENMFWYRQDPGLGLRLIYFSYDVKMKEKGDIPEGYSVSREKKERFSLILESASTNQTSMYLCASSSGQDNEQFFGPGTRLTVL.